This T cell receptor (beta chain) was recorded in a study of CD8 T cells in Susac syndrome. Study-wide results and caveats: The study recognized that the number of individuals in its TCR sequencing and HLA analysis was relatively small.

The CDR3 has 13 amino acids. CDR1 MDHEN and CDR2 SYDVKM come from the germline V gene. Trimming took 3 bases from V and 0 from J, leaving 6 bases between them. CD8+ and CD4+ T cells were negatively isolated; TEMRA cells were FACS-enriched. For this clonotype: What it binds is unknown.

An input of about 0.45 to 1 ug of RNA was subjected to reverse transcription using random hexamers. TCRdb reprocessed the immunoSEQ multiplex PCR reads with MiXCR, giving one entry per CDR3 protein. The sample has around 45,000 distinct CDR3 sequences; approximately 94% are singletons. The sequencing sample was made of CD8+ T cells from PBMCs. This sequence was found in a human donor in good health. The genes are TRBV28 and TRBJ2-7; D might be TRBD1 or TRBD2, each matching 5 bases. DNA of the CDR3: TGTGCCAGCAGTTTTGGGGGCTCCTACGAGCAGTACTTC. Translated: CASSFGGSYEQYF.